This record looks at one TCR beta chain sequence and its context. Antigen: not known. As to treatment: over 15 received Ad26.COV2.S at low or high dose, single or two shots; five or six received placebo; per-sample allocation not given. The samples were gathered on day 63 after the first injection of vaccine or placebo. These data belong to a study of Ad26.COV2.S vaccination and SARS-CoV-2 variants. Overall study: Intramuscular Ad26.COV2.S doses were given once or twice, 56 days apart.

Study results and caveats: Total T cell responses may have been underestimated by the TCR breadth and depth analyses.

Germline CDR1 is SGHRS and CDR2 is YFSETQ. The CDR3 covers 14 residues. With 2 bases clipped from V and 2 bases from J, the junction kept 4 bases outside the gene matches. Assay: immunoSEQ multiplex PCR; the TCRdb copy retains only in-frame clones and omits some. The sample includes about half a million clones, about 88% of them seen just once. The source of this sequence is a person between 18 and 65 years old who received the Ad26.COV2.S COVID-19 vaccine or a placebo. This chain uses TRBV5-1 with TRBJ2-7; 7 nucleotides match TRBD2. The source material was peripheral blood, sampled in a trial of Ad26.COV2.S vaccine versus placebo. The CDR3 is CASSFAGGAYEQYF. Written as DNA, the CDR3 is TGCGCCAGCAGCTTTGCTGGGGGGGCCTACGAGCAGTACTTC. The full variable domain, with the rest looked up from reference TRBV5-1 and TRBJ2-7, is KAGVTQTPRYLIKTRGQQVTLSCSPISGHRSVSWYQQTPGQGLQFLFEYFSETQRNKGNFPGRFSGRQFSNSRSEMNVSTLELGDSALYLCASSFAGGAYEQYFGPGTRLTVT.